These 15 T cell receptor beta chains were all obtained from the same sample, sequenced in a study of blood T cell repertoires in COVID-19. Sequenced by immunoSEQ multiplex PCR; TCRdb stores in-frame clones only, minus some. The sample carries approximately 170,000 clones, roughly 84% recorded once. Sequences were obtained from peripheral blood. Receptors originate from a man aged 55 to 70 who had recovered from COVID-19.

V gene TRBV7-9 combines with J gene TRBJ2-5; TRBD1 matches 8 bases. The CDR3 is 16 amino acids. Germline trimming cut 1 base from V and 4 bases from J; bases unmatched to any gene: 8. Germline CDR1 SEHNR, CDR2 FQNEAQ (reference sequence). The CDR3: CASSLGKQGGRETQYF. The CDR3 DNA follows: TGTGCCAGCAGCTTAGGAAAACAGGGGGGTCGAGAGACCCAGTACTTC.

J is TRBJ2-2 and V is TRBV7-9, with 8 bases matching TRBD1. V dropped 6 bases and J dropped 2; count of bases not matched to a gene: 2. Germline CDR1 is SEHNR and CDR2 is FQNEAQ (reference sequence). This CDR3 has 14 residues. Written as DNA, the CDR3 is TGTGCCAGCAGGGCAGGGGGCAACACCGGGGAGCTGTTTTTT. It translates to CASRAGGNTGELFF.

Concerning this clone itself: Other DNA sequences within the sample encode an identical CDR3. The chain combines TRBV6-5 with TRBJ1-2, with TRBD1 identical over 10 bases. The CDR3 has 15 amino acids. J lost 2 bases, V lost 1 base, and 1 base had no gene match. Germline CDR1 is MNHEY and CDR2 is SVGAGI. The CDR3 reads CASSYLGQGNYGYTF. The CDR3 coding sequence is TGTGCCAGCAGTTACTTGGGACAGGGGAACTATGGCTACACCTTC.

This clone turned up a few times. CDR3 DNA: TGTGCCAGCAGCCGTAGCGGGGGGGAGGCTGCAGATACGCAGTATTTT. Translated: CASSRSGGEAADTQYF. The rearrangement links TRBV7-3 to TRBJ2-3; 11 positions match TRBD2. This CDR3 is built from 16 residues. V shed 5 bases and J 4 bases; nucleotides not matched to a gene: 8. Germline CDR1 and CDR2: SGHTA and FQGTGA.

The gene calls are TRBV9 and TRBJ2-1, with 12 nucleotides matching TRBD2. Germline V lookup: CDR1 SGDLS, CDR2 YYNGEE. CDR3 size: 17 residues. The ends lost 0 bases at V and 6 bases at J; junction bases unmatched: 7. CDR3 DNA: TGTGCCAGCAGCGTAGTTGCTAGCGGGGGGGCCGGCAATGAGCAGTTCTTC. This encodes CASSVVASGGAGNEQFF.

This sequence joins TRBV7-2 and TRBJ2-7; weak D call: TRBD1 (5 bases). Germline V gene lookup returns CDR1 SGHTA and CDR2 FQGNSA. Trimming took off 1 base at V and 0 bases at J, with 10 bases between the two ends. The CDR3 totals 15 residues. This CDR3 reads CASSLDGQGSYEQYF. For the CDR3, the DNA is TGTGCCAGCAGCTTAGACGGGCAGGGCTCCTACGAGCAGTACTTC.

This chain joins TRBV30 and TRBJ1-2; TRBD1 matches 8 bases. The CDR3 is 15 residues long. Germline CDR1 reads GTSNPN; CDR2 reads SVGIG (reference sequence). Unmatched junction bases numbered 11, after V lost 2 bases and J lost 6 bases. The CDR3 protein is CAWSSSFPDRDGYTF. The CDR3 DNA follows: TGTGCCTGGAGTTCGAGCTTCCCGGACAGGGATGGCTACACCTTC.

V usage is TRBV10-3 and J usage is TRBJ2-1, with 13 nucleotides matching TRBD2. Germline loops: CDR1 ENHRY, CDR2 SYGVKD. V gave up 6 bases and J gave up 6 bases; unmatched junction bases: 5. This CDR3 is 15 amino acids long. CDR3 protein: CAISPGTSGVNEQFF. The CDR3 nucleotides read TGTGCCATCAGCCCCGGGACTAGCGGGGTCAATGAGCAGTTCTTC.

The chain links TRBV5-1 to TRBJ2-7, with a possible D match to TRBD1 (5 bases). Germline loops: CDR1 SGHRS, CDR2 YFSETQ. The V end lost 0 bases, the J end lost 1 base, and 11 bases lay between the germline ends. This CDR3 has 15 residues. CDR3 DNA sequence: TGCGCCAGCAGCTTGGAACTGGGGCCGTCCTACGAGCAGTACTTC. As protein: CASSLELGPSYEQYF.

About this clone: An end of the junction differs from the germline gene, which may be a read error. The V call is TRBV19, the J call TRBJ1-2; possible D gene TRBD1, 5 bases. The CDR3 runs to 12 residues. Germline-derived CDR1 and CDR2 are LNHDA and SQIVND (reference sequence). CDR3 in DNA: TGTGCCAGTAGTTTAGACAGTTATGGCTACACCTTC. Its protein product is CASSLDSYGYTF. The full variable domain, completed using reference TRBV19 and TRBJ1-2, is DGGITQSPKYLFRKEGQNVTLSCEQNLNHDAMYWYRQDPGQGLRLIYYSQIVNDFQKGDIAEGYSVSREKKESFPLTVTSAQKNPTAFYLCASSLDSYGYTFGSGTRLTVV.

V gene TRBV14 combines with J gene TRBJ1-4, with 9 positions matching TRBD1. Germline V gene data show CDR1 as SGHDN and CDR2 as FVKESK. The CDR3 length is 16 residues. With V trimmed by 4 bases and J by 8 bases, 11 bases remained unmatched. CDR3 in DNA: TGTGCCAGCAGCCTTCTTAGGGGACAGGGTAACGAAAAACTGTTTTTT. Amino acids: CASSLLRGQGNEKLFF.

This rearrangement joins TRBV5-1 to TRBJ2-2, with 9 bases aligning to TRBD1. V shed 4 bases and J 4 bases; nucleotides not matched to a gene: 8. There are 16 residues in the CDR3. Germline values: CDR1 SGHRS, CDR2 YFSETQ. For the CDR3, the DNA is TGCGCCAGCAGCCCAAAGGACAGGGGAGGCACCGGGGAGCTGTTTTTT. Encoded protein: CASSPKDRGGTGELFF. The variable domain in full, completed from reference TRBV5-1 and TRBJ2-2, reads KAGVTQTPRYLIKTRGQQVTLSCSPISGHRSVSWYQQTPGQGLQFLFEYFSETQRNKGNFPGRFSGRQFSNSRSEMNVSTLELGDSALYLCASSPKDRGGTGELFFGEGSRLTVL.

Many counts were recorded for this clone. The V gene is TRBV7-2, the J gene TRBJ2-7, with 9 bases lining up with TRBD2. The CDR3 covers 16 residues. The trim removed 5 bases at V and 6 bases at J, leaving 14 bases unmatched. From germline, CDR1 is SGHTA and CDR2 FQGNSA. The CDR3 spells CASSPAARGGALEQYF. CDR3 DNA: TGTGCCAGCAGCCCAGCAGCGCGGGGGGGAGCCCTCGAGCAGTACTTC.

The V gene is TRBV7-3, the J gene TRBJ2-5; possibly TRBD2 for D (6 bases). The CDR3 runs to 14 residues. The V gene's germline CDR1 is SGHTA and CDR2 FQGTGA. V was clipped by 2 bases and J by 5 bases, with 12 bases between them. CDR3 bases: TGTGCCAGCAGCTTAGGAGGGGCAGGGGAGACCCAGTACTTC. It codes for CASSLGGAGETQYF. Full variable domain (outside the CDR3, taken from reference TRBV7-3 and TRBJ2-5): GAGVSQTPSNKVTEKGKYVELRCDPISGHTALYWYRQSLGQGPEFLIYFQGTGAADDSGLPNDRFFAVRPEGSVSTLKIQRTERGDSAVYLCASSLGGAGETQYFGPGTRLLVL.

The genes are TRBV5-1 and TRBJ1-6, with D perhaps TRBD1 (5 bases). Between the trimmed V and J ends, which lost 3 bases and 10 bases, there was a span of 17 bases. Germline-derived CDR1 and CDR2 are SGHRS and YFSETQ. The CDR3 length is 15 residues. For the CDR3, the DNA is TGCGCCAGCAGCTCGAATGGGGGTCGGGAGTCACCCCTCCACTTT. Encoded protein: CASSSNGGRESPLHF.